This is a list of T cell receptor beta chains from one sample in a study of blood T cell repertoires in COVID-19. Libraries were prepared by immunoSEQ multiplex PCR; TCRdb keeps only in-frame clonotypes and omits some of them. In the table there are over 30,000 clones, less than 90% of which are singletons. The sequencing input was peripheral blood. These receptors were collected from a woman aged 80 or over with active or convalescent COVID-19. Both conserved end residues are part of each CDR3. A D gene is named only where the DNA matches it firmly. Size is omitted from some rows. Given values are once, few, many or a class for expanded clones.

size	J	D	V	CDR3	DNA
-	TRBJ2-7	TRBD1	TRBV18	CASSPGTGLTYEQYF	TGTGCCAGCTCACCAGGGACAGGGCTAACCTACGAGCAGTACTTC
-	TRBJ1-4	-	TRBV6-5	CASSYSRTTNEKLFF	TGTGCCAGCAGTTACTCGAGAACAACTAATGAAAAACTGTTTTTT
once	TRBJ2-5	-	TRBV18	CASSPEYQETQYF	TGTGCCAGCTCACCCGAGTACCAAGAGACCCAGTACTTC
-	TRBJ2-7	-	TRBV7-8	CASSLVTTRLLYEQYF	TGTGCCAGCAGCTTAGTGACAACCCGTCTCCTCTACGAGCAGTACTTC
-	TRBJ1-2	-	TRBV5-5	CASSLIGVEGYGYTF	TGTGCCAGCAGCCTCATCGGGGTAGAAGGCTATGGCTACACCTTC
-	TRBJ2-7	TRBD2	TRBV5-1	CASSRGLAGGTYEQYF	TGCGCCAGCAGTCGGGGACTAGCGGGGGGCACCTACGAGCAGTACTTC
once	TRBJ2-3	-	TRBV5-4	CASSLDWRDTQYF	TGTGCCAGCAGCCTGGACTGGCGGGATACGCAGTATTTT
-	TRBJ1-2	TRBD1	TRBV3-1/TRBV3-2	CASSPRGLFGGYTF	TGTGCCAGCAGCCCCAGGGGGCTCTTTGGTGGCTACACCTTC
-	TRBJ2-1	TRBD1	TRBV5-6	CASSLPGQEYYNEQFF	TGTGCCAGCAGCCTACCCGGACAGGAGTACTACAATGAGCAGTTCTTC
-	TRBJ2-1	TRBD1	TRBV11-2	CASSLAAVAGGSNEQFF	TGTGCCAGCAGCTTGGCCGCGGTGGCAGGGGGCTCGAATGAGCAGTTCTTC
-	TRBJ1-2	TRBD1	TRBV6-1	CASSDRDRGYGYTF	TGTGCCAGCAGTGATAGGGACAGGGGGTATGGCTACACCTTC
once	TRBJ1-5	-	TRBV12-3/TRBV12-4	CASSLQFNQPQHF	TGTGCCAGCAGTTTACAGTTCAATCAGCCCCAGCATTTT
-	TRBJ2-7	TRBD1	TRBV10-3	CATRGQGLDEQYF	TGTGCCACCCGGGGACAGGGTTTGGACGAGCAGTACTTC
-	TRBJ1-1	-	TRBV5-4	CASSLGGTGIRNTEAFF	TGTGCCAGCAGCTTGGGGGGTACGGGGATTCGGAACACTGAAGCTTTCTTT
once	TRBJ2-5	TRBD2	TRBV14	CASSRNLAGEETQYF	TGTGCCAGCAGCCGGAACTTAGCGGGGGAAGAGACCCAGTACTTC
-	TRBJ1-1	-	TRBV7-9	CASSLGSQAGSAFF	TGTGCCAGCAGCTTAGGCTCGCAGGCGGGCTCAGCTTTCTTT
-	TRBJ2-5	-	TRBV9	CASSPEGTPETQYF	TGTGCCAGCAGCCCAGAGGGGACTCCGGAGACCCAGTACTTC
-	TRBJ2-3	TRBD2	TRBV5-1	CASSFSGARRDTQYF	TGCGCCAGCAGTTTCAGCGGGGCCCGGAGGGATACGCAGTATTTT
-	TRBJ1-2	-	TRBV28	CASSSIKLTGTLLKAYGYTF	TGTGCCAGCAGTTCCATAAAACTAACCGGGACTCTTCTAAAGGCCTATGGCTACACCTTC
-	TRBJ2-1	TRBD1	TRBV9	CASSVVDRSSYNEQFF	TGTGCCAGCAGCGTAGTGGACAGGAGCTCCTACAATGAGCAGTTCTTC
-	TRBJ2-2	-	TRBV4-2	CASSQTAGSVGSTGELFF	TGTGCCAGCAGCCAGACGGCTGGGAGTGTCGGTAGCACCGGGGAGCTGTTTTTT
-	TRBJ1-1	-	TRBV6-5	CASSSDAGSTEAFF	TGTGCCAGCAGCTCAGATGCGGGGAGCACTGAAGCTTTCTTT
once	TRBJ2-7	TRBD1	TRBV6-1	CASSEAAGGAIRYEQYF	TGTGCCAGCAGTGAAGCGGCAGGGGGCGCGATCAGGTACGAGCAGTACTTC
-	TRBJ2-7	TRBD1	TRBV7-9	CASSLRPGQGSYEQYF	TGTGCCAGCAGCTTGCGACCGGGACAGGGCTCCTACGAGCAGTACTTC
hyperexpanded	TRBJ1-6	-	TRBV6-1	CASSDLGHQSPLHF	TGTGCCAGCAGTGACCTGGGACATCAGTCACCCCTCCACTTT
-	TRBJ1-5	TRBD1	TRBV2	CASSFEQGARQPQHF	TGTGCCAGCAGTTTCGAACAGGGGGCCAGGCAGCCCCAGCATTTT